The TCR beta chain described here comes from a study of blood T cell repertoires in COVID-19. The CDR3 runs to 19 residues. Germline assignment: CDR1 LNHDA and CDR2 SQIVND (reference sequence). J was trimmed by 0 bases and V by 6 bases; bases with no gene match: 16. The data were produced by immunoSEQ multiplex PCR, yet TCRdb's version contains in-frame clones alone and is incomplete. Of fewer than 300,000 clones listed, 85% were seen once; the top ten hold 13%. Sequenced sample: peripheral blood. The sequence was obtained from a human donor in a cohort sampled during active COVID-19. The chain couples TRBV19 to TRBJ1-1; 10 nucleotides line up with TRBD1. DNA of the CDR3: TGTGCCAGTAGATCGGACAGGGGGTTTCTCCCCACCATGAACACTGAAGCTTTCTTT. This translates into CASRSDRGFLPTMNTEAFF.